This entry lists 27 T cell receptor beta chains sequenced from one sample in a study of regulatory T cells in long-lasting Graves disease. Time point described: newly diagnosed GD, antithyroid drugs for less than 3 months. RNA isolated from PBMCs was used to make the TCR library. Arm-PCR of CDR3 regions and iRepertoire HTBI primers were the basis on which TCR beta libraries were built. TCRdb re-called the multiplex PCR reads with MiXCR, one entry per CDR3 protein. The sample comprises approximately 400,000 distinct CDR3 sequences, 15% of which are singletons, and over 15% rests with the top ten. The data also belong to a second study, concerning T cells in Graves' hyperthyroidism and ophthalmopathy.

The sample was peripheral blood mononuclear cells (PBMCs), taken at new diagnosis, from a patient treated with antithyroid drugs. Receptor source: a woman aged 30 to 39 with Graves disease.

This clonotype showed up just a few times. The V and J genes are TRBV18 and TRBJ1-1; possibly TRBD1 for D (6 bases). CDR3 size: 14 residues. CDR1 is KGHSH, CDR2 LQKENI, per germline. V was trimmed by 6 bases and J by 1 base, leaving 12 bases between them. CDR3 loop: CASSPAGANTEAFF. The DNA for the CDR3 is TGTGCCAGCTCCCCGGCAGGGGCGAACACTGAAGCTTTCTTT.

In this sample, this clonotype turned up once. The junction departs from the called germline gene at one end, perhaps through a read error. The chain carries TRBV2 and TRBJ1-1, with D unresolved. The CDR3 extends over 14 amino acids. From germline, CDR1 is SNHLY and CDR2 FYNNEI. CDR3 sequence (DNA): TGTGCCAGCAGTCACGGCAGCATGAACACTGAAGCCTTCTTT. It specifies CASSHGSMNTEAFF.

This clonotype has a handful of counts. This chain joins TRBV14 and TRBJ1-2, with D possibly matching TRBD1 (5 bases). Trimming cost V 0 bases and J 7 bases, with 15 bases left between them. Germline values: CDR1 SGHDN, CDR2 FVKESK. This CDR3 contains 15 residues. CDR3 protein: CASSQERIQGPGYTF. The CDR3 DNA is TGTGCCAGCAGCCAAGAGCGGATTCAGGGCCCTGGCTACACCTTC. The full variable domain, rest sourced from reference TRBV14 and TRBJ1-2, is EAGVTQFPSHSVIEKGQTVTLRCDPISGHDNLYWYRRVMGKEIKFLLHFVKESKQDESGMPNNRFLAERTGGTYSTLKVQPAELEDSGVYFCASSQERIQGPGYTFGSGTRLTVV.

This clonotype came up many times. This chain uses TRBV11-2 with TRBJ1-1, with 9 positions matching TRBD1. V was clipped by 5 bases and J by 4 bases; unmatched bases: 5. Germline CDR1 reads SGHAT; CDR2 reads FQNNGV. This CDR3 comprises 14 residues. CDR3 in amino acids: CASSRTGVFTEAFF. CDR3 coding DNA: TGTGCCAGCAGCCGGACAGGGGTTTTCACTGAAGCTTTCTTT.

CDR3 nucleotide sequence: TGTGCCAGCAGCCCTCGGACAGAGACTAATGAAAAACTGTTTTTT. Amino acid sequence: CASSPRTETNEKLFF. The chain has TRBV7-2 and TRBJ1-4, with D tentatively TRBD1 (6 bases). Germline V gene data show CDR1 as SGHTA and CDR2 as FQGNSA. CDR3 length equals 15 residues. The V end was cut by 5 bases, the J end by 2 bases, with 12 bases between.

CDR3 DNA sequence: TGTGCCAGCAGCTTAAAGGGCGCAGCGGGGTACGAGCAGTACTTC. It yields the protein CASSLKGAAGYEQYF. The V gene is TRBV7-3, the J gene TRBJ2-7; TRBD2 matches 7 bases. CDR1 and CDR2 (germline): SGHTA, FQGTGA. The CDR3 covers 15 residues. V lost 1 base and J lost 4; bases outside the gene matches: 7.

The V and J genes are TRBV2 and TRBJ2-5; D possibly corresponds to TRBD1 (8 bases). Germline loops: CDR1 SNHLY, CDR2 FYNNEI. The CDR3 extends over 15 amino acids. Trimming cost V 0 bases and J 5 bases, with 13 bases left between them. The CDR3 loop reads CASSEADRGGETQYF. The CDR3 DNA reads TGTGCCAGCAGTGAAGCCGACAGGGGAGGGGAGACCCAGTACTTC.

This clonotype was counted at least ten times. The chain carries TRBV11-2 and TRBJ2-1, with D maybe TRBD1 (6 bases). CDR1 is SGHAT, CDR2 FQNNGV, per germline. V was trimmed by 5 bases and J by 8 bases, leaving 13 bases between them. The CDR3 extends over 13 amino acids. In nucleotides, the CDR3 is TGTGCCAGCAGCCCAACAGGGTGGGATGAGCAGTTCTTC. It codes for CASSPTGWDEQFF.

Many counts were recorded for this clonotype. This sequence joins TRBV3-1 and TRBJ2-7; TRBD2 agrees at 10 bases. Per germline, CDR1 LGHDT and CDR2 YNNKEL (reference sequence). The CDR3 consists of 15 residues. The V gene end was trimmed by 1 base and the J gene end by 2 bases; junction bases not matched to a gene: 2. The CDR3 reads CASSQGSGRAYEQYF. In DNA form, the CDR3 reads TGTGCCAGCAGCCAAGGGAGCGGGAGGGCCTACGAGCAGTACTTC.

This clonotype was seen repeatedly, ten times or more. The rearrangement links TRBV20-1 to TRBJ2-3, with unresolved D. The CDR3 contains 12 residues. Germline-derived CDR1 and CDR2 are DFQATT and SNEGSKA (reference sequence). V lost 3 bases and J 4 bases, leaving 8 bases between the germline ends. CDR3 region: CSARSKADTQYF. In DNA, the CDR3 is TGCAGTGCTAGGTCGAAGGCAGATACGCAGTATTTT.

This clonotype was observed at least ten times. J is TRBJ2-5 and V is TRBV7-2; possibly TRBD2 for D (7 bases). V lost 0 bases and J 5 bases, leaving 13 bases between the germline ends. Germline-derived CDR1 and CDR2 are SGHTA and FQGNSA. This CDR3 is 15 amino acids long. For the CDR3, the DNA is TGTGCCAGCAGCTTAGCGGGGGCGCGGGGGGAGACCCAGTACTTC. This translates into CASSLAGARGETQYF.

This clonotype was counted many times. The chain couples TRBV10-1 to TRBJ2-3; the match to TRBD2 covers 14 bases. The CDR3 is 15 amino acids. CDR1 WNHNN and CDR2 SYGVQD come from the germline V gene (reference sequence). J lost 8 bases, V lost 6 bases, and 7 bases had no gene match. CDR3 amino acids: CASSGTSGSYPTQYF. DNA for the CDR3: TGCGCCAGCAGCGGGACTAGCGGGAGCTACCCTACGCAGTATTTT.

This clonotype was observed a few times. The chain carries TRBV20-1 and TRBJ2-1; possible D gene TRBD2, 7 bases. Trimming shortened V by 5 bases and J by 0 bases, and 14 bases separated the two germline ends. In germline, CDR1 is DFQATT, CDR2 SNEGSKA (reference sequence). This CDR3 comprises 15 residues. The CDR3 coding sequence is TGCAGTGCTTATAGGGGGGGTTACTCCTACAATGAGCAGTTCTTC. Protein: CSAYRGGYSYNEQFF.

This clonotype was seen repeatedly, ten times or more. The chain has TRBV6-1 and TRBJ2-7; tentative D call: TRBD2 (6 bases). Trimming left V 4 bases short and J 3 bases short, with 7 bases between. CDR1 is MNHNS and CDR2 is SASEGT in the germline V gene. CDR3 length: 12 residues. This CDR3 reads CASSGLGYEQYF. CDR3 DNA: TGTGCCAGCAGTGGACTAGGCTACGAGCAGTACTTC.

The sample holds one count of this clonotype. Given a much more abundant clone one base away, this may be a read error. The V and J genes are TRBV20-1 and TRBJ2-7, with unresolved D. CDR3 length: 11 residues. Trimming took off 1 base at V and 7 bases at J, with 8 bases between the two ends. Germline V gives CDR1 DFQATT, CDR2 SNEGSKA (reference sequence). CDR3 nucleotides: TGCAGTGCTAGAGCCGACCATGAGCAGTACTTC. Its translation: CSARADHEQYF.

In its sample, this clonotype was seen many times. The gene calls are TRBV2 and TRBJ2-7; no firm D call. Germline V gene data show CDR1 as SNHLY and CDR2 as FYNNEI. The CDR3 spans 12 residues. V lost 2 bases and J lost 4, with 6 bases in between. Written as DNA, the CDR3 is TGTGCCAGCAGTGAATCCCGTTACGAGCAGTACTTC. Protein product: CASSESRYEQYF.

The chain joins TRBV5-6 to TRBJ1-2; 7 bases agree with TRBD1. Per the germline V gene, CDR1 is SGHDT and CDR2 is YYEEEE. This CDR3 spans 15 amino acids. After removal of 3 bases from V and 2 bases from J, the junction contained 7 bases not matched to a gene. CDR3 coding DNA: TGTGCCAGCAGCTCGACAGGGATCCCAAACTATGGCTACACCTTC. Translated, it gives CASSSTGIPNYGYTF.

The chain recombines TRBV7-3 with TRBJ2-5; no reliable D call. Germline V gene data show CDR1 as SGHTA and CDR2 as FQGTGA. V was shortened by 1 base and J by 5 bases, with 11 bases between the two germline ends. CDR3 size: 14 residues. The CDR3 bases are TGTGCCAGCAGCTTAATGGCTGGCCTGGAGACCCAGTACTTC. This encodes CASSLMAGLETQYF.

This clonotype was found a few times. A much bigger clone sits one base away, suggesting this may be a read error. CDR3: CASSQRGPTSYEQYF. The CDR3 DNA reads as TGTGCCAGCAGCCAGCGGGGGCCCACATCCTACGAGCAGTACTTC. This chain connects TRBV3-1 to TRBJ2-7; a possible D gene is TRBD2 (7 bases). V shed 3 bases and J shed 1 base, with 13 bases lying between them. This CDR3 has 15 residues. Germline CDR1 is LGHDT and CDR2 is YNNKEL (reference sequence).

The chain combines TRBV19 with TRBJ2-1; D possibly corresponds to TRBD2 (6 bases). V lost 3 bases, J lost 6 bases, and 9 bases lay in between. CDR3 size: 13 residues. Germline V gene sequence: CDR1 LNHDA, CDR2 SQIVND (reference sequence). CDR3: CASSIDGGNEQFF. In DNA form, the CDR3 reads TGTGCCAGTAGTATTGACGGGGGCAATGAGCAGTTCTTC.

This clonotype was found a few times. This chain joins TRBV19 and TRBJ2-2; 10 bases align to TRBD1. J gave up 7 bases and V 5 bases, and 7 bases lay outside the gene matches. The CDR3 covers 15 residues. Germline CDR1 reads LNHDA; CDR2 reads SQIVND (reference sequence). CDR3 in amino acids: CASSPGQGRSGELFF. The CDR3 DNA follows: TGTGCCAGTAGTCCGGGACAGGGGCGGAGCGGGGAGCTGTTTTTT.

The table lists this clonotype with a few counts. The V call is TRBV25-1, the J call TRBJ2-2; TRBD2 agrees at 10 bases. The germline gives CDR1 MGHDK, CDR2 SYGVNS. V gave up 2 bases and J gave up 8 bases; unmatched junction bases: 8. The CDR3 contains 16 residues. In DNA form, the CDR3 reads TGTGCCAGCAGTGAAGGTTTACTAGCGGGATCGGGGGAGCTGTTTTTT. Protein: CASSEGLLAGSGELFF.

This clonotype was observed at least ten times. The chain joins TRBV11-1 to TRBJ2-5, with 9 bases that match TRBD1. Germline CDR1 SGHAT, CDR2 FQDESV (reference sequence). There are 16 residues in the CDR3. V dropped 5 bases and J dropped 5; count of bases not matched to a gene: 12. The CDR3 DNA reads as TGTGCCAGCAGCCGTGCAGGGACAGGGATCGGGGAGACCCAGTACTTC. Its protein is CASSRAGTGIGETQYF.

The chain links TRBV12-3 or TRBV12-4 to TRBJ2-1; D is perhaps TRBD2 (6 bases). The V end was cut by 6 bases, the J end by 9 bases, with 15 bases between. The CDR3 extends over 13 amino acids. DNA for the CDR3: TGTGCCAGCAGACAAACTAGCTTCAGTGAGCAGTTCTTC. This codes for CASRQTSFSEQFF.

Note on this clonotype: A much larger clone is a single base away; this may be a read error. CDR3 loop: CASSGAQAGGTNEQFF. As DNA, the CDR3 is TGTGCCAGCAGTGGAGCGCAGGCAGGGGGGACCAATGAGCAGTTCTTC. The chain employs TRBV2 and TRBJ2-1; possibly TRBD1 for D (7 bases). Germline loops: CDR1 SNHLY, CDR2 FYNNEI. The V end was cut by 4 bases, the J end by 6 bases, with 19 bases between. The CDR3 length is 16 residues.

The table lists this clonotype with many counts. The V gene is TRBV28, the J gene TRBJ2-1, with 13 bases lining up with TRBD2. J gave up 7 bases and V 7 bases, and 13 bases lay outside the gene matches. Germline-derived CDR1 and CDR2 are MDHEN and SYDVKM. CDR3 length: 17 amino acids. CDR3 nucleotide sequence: TGTGCCAGCACAGCCTTTGGGGGACTAGCGGGAAGAAATGAGCAGTTCTTC. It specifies CASTAFGGLAGRNEQFF.

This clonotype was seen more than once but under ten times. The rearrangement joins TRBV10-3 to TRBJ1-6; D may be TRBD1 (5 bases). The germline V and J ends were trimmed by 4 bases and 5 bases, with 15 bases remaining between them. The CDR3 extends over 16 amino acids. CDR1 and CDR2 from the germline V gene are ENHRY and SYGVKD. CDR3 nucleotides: TGTGCCATCAGTGGCGGAGGGGCGCGGAATAATTCACCCCTCCACTTT. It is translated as CAISGGGARNNSPLHF.